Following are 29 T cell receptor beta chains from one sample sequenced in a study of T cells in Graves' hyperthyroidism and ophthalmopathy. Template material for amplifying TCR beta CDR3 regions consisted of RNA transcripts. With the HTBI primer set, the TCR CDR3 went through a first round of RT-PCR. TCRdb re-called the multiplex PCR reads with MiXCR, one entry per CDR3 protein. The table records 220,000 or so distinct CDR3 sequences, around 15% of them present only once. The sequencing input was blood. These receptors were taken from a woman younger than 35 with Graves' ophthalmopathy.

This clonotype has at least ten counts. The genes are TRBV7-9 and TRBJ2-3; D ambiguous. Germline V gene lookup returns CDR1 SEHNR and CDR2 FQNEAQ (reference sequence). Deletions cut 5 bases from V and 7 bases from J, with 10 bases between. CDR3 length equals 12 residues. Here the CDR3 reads CASSPSENTQYF. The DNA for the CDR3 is TGTGCCAGCAGCCCGAGTGAAAATACGCAGTATTTT.

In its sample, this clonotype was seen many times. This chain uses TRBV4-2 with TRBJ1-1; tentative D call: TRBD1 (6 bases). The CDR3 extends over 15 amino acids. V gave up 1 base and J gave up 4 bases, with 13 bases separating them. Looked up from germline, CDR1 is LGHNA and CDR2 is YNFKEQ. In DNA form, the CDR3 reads TGTGCCAGCAGCCAAGGTACAGGGAAGGGCACTGAAGCTTTCTTT. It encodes CASSQGTGKGTEAFF.

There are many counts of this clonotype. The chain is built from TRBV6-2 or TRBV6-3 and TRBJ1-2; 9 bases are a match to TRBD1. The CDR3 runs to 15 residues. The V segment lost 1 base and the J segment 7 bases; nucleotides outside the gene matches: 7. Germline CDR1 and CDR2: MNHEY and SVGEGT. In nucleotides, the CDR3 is TGTGCCAGCAGTTACTTCGGGGGACAGGGAAGTGGCTACACCTTC. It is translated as CASSYFGGQGSGYTF.

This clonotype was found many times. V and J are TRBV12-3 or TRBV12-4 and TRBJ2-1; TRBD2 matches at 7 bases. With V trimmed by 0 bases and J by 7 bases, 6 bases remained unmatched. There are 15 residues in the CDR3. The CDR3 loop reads CASSLAGLPSNEQFF. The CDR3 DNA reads TGTGCCAGCAGTTTAGCGGGACTACCATCGAATGAGCAGTTCTTC.

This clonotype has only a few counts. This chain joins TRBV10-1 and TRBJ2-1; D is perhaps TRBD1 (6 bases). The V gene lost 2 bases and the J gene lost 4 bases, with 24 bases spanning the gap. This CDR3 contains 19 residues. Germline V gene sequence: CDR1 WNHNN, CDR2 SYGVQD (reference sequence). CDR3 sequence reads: CASSEEQGCTDIQYNEQFF. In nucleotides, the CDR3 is TGCGCCAGCAGTGAGGAACAGGGCTGTACTGATATACAATACAATGAGCAGTTCTTC.

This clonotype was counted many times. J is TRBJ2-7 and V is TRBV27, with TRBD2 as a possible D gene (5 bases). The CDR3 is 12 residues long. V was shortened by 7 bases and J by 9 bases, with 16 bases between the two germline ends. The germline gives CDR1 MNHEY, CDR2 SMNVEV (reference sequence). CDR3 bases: TGTGCCAGCACTTCCCCCCCGGAGGCGCAGTACTTC. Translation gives CASTSPPEAQYF.

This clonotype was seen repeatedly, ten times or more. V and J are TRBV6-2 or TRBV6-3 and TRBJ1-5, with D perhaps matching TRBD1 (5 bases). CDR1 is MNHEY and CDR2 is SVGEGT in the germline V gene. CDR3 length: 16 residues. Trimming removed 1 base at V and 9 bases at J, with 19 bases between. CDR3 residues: CASSYFGTVHSGPQHF. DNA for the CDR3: TGTGCCAGCAGTTACTTCGGGACCGTTCACAGTGGGCCCCAGCATTTT.

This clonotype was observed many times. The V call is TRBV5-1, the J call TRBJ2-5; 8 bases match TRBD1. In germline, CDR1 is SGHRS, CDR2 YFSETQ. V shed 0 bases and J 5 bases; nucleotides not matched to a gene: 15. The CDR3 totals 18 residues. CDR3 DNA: TGCGCCAGCAGCTTGGGCCCCGGGATCGACAGGGGATTGGAGACCCAGTACTTC. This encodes CASSLGPGIDRGLETQYF.

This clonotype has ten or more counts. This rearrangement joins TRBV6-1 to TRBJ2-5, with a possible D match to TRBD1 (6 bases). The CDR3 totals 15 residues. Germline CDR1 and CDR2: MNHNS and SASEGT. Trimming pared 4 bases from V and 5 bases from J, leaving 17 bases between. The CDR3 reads CASSALDSGKETQYF. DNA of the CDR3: TGTGCCAGCAGTGCCCTGGACAGTGGAAAGGAGACCCAGTACTTC.

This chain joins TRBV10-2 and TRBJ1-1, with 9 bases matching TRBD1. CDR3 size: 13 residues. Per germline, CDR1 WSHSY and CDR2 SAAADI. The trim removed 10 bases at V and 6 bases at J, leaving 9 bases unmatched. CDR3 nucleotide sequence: TGCGCCAACGGATGGGACAGGGAATCTGAAGCTTTCTTT. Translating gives CANGWDRESEAFF.

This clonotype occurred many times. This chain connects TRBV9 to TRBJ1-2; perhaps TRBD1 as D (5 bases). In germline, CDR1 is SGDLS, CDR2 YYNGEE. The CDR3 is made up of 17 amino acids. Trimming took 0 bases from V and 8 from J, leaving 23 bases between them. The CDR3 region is CASSVASSGLSPGGYTF. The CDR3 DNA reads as TGTGCCAGCAGCGTAGCTAGTTCGGGACTGTCCCCTGGAGGCTACACCTTC. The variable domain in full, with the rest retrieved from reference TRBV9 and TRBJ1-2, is DSGVTQTPKHLITATGQRVTLRCSPRSGDLSVYWYQQSLDQGLQFLIQYYNGEERAKGNILERFSAQQFPDLHSELNLSSLELGDSALYFCASSVASSGLSPGGYTFGSGTRLTVV.

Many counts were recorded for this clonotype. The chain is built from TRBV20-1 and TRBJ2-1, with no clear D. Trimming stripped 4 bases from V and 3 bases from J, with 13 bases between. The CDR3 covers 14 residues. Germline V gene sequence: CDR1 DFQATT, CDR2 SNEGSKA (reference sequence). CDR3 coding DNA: TGCAGTGCTACCCGGGTGTCTAACTACAATGAGCAGTTCTTC. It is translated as CSATRVSNYNEQFF.

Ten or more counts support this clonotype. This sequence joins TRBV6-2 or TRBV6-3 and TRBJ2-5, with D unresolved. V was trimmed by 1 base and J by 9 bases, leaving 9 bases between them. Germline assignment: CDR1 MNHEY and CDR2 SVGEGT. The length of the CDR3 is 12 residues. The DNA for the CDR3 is TGTGCCAGCAGTTACTTCTTACGGCCCCAGTACTTC. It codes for CASSYFLRPQYF.

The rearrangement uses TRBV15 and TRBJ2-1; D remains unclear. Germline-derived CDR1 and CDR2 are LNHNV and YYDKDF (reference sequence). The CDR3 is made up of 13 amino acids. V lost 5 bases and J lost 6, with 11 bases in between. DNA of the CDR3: TGTGCCACCAGCCGATTTGGTGTCAATGAGCAGTTCTTC. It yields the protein CATSRFGVNEQFF.

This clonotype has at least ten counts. The CDR3 coding sequence is TGTGCCAGCAGTCCCTCCCGGGACAGGAGACACTCTGGGGCCAACGTCCTGACTTTC. Translated, it gives CASSPSRDRRHSGANVLTF. V usage is TRBV12-3 or TRBV12-4 and J usage is TRBJ2-6, with 8 positions matching TRBD1. This CDR3 has 19 amino acids. V trimming: 5 bases; J trimming: 0 bases; junction bases outside the gene matches: 12.

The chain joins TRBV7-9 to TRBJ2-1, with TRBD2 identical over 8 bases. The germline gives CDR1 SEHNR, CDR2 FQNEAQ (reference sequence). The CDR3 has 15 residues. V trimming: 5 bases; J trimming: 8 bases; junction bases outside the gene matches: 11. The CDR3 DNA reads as TGTGCCAGCAGCCCTAGGATAGCGGGACTTTATGAGCAGTTCTTC. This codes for CASSPRIAGLYEQFF.

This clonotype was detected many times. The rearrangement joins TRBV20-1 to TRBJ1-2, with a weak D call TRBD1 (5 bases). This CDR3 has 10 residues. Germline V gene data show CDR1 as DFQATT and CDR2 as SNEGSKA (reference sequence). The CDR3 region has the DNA TGCAGGGGGGGGGACTATGGCTACACCTTC. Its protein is CRGGDYGYTF.

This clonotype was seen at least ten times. The CDR3 loop reads CASSSEWDTGYTF. In nucleotides, the CDR3 is TGTGCCAGCAGCTCGGAATGGGACACTGGCTACACCTTC. V usage is TRBV5-5 and J usage is TRBJ1-2; maybe TRBD1 (6 bases). CDR1 and CDR2 from the germline V gene are SGHKS and YYEKEE (reference sequence). This CDR3 is 13 amino acids long. Trimming removed 3 bases at V and 7 bases at J, with 13 bases between.

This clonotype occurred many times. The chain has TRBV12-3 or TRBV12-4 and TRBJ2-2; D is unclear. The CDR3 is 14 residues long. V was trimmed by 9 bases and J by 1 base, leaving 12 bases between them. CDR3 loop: CASKAQQNTGELFF. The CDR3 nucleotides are TGTGCCAGTAAGGCACAGCAGAACACCGGGGAGCTGTTTTTT.

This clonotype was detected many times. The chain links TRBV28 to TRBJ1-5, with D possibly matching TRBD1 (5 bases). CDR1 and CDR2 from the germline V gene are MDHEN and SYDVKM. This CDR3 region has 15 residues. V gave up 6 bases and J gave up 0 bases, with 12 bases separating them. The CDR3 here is CASSLDRYSNQPQHF. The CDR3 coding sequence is TGTGCCAGCAGCCTAGACAGATATAGCAATCAGCCCCAGCATTTT.

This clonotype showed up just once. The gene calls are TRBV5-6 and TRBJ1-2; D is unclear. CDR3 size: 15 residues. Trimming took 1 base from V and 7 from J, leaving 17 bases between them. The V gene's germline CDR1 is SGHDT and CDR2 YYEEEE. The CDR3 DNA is TGTGCCAGCAGCTTGACGAAGGAGGTATTGAGTGGCTACACCTTC. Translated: CASSLTKEVLSGYTF.

In nucleotides, the CDR3 is TGTGCCACCCAGAAGCGGGACTACGAGCAGTACTTC. As protein: CATQKRDYEQYF. The V gene is TRBV28, the J gene TRBJ2-7; TRBD2 matches 7 bases. The CDR3 runs to 12 residues. Unmatched junction bases numbered 6, after V lost 10 bases and J lost 3 bases. Per germline, CDR1 MDHEN and CDR2 SYDVKM. Using reference TRBV28 and TRBJ2-7 for the parts outside the CDR3, the full variable domain is DVKVTQSSRYLVKRTGEKVFLECVQDMDHENMFWYRQDPGLGLRLIYFSYDVKMKEKGDIPEGYSVSREKKERFSLILESASTNQTSMYLCATQKRDYEQYFGPGTRLTVT.

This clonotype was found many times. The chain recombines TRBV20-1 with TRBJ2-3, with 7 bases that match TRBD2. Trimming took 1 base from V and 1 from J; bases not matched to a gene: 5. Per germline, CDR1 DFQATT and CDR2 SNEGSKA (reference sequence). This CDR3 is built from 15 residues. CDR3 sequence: CSARATSHGTDTQYF. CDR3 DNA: TGCAGTGCTAGAGCGACTAGCCATGGCACAGATACGCAGTATTTT.

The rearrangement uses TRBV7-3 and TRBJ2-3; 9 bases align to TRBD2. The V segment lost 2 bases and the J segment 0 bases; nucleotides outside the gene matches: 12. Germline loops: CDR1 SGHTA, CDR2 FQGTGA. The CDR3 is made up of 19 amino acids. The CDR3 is CASSLPTSGRPTSTDTQYF. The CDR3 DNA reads TGTGCCAGCAGCTTACCAACTAGCGGGCGGCCGACTAGCACAGATACGCAGTATTTT.

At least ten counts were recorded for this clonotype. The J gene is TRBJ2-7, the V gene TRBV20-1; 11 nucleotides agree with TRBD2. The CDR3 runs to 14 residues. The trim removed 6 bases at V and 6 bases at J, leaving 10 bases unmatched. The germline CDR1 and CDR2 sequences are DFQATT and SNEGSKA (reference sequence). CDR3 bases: TGCAGTGCGAGGGTAGCGGGAGGGTTTTCCGAGCAGTACTTC. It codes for CSARVAGGFSEQYF.

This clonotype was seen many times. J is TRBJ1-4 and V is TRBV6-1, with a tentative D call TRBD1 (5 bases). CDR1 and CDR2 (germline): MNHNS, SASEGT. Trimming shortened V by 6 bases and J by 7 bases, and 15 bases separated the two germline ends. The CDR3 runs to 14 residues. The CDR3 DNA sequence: TGTGCCAGCAGAAAAGAAGGTGGGGGTGAAAAACTGTTTTTT. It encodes CASRKEGGGEKLFF.

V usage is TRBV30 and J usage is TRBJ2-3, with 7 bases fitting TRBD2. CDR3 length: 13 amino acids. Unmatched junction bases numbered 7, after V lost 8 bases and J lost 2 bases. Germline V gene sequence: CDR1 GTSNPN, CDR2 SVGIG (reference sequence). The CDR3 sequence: CARASGYTDTQYF. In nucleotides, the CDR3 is TGTGCCCGGGCTAGCGGCTACACAGATACGCAGTATTTT.

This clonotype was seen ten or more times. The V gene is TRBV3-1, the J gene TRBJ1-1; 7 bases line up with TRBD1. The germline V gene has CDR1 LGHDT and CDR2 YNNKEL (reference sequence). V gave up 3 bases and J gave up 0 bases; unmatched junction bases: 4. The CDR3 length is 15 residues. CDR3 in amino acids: CASSQPGQMNTEAFF. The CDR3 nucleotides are TGTGCCAGCAGCCAGCCGGGACAGATGAACACTGAAGCTTTCTTT.

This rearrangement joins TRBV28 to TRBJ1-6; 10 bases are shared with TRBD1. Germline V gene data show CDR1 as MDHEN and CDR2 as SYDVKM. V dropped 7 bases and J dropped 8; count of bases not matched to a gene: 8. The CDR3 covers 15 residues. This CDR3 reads CASIRQGALDSPLHF. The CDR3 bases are TGTGCCAGCATACGACAGGGGGCGCTTGATTCACCCCTCCACTTT.